These T cell receptor beta chains were read from a single sample in a study of T cell clones after liver transplantation. Clones were sequenced by immunoSEQ multiplex PCR, and TCRdb holds only the in-frame ones, with some missing. The sample consists of about 16,000 clones, 80% of them appearing once. The source was CD8+ T cells from blood, collected around 50 months after liver transplant. The origin of the receptors is a human patient who received a liver transplant. Among the T cells, some may be from the graft donor. Each CDR3 is given with its conserved first and last residue. Each record gives: J gene, D gene, V gene, clone size, CDR3 DNA, CDR3 protein. A D gene is named only where the DNA matches it firmly. The listing skips clone size in some rows; elsewhere it reads once, few, many or a size class.

j_call: TRBJ1-1
d_call: -
v_call: TRBV6-6
clone_size: -
cdr3_nt: TGTGCCAGCAGTTACTCGATGGGGGAGACTGAAGCTTTCTTT
cdr3_aa: CASSYSMGETEAFF

j_call: TRBJ2-2
d_call: -
v_call: TRBV10-2
clone_size: -
cdr3_nt: TGCGCCAGCAGTGACACCGGGGAGCTGTTTTTT
cdr3_aa: CASSDTGELFF

j_call: TRBJ2-1
d_call: TRBD2
v_call: TRBV7-2
clone_size: -
cdr3_nt: TGTGCCAGCAGCTTAGGACTAGCGGGAGTCCGCAATGAGCAGTTCTTC
cdr3_aa: CASSLGLAGVRNEQFF

j_call: TRBJ2-2
d_call: -
v_call: TRBV5-4
clone_size: -
cdr3_nt: TGTGCCAGCAGCTCTGACTGGGTCCGGGGCGGGGAGCTGTTTTTT
cdr3_aa: CASSSDWVRGGELFF

j_call: TRBJ1-2
d_call: -
v_call: TRBV6-6
clone_size: -
cdr3_nt: TGTGCCAGCAGTCTCCAAGGGGGGGCGCCCTATGGCTACACCTTC
cdr3_aa: CASSLQGGAPYGYTF

j_call: TRBJ2-1
d_call: TRBD2
v_call: TRBV7-3
clone_size: -
cdr3_nt: TGTGCCAGCAGCTTAGGGGAACTAGCGGGGAGCTCCTACAATGAGCAGTTCTTC
cdr3_aa: CASSLGELAGSSYNEQFF

j_call: TRBJ1-2
d_call: TRBD1
v_call: TRBV6-5
clone_size: -
cdr3_nt: TGTGCCAGCAGTCTCCGGGACAGAACCTATGGCTACACCTTC
cdr3_aa: CASSLRDRTYGYTF

j_call: TRBJ2-7
d_call: -
v_call: TRBV5-1
clone_size: once
cdr3_nt: TGCGCCAGCAGCCCCCGGAGCGGTCAGGGATACGAGCAGTACTTC
cdr3_aa: CASSPRSGQGYEQYF

j_call: TRBJ1-1
d_call: TRBD1
v_call: TRBV7-3
clone_size: -
cdr3_nt: TGTGCCAGCAGCTTAATGAGGGGGCAGAACACTGAAGCTTTCTTT
cdr3_aa: CASSLMRGQNTEAFF

j_call: TRBJ2-7
d_call: -
v_call: TRBV6-5
clone_size: -
cdr3_nt: TGTGCCAGCAGTTACTCACTTAGGGTTGGCGAGCAGTACTTC
cdr3_aa: CASSYSLRVGEQYF

j_call: TRBJ1-5
d_call: -
v_call: TRBV19
clone_size: -
cdr3_nt: TGTGCCAGTACGGAGAGAGGGCACGGATCTAATCAGCCCCAGCATTTT
cdr3_aa: CASTERGHGSNQPQHF

j_call: TRBJ2-4
d_call: -
v_call: TRBV9
clone_size: many
cdr3_nt: TGTGCCAGCAGCGTACATAGAGGGGGAAACATTCAGTACTTC
cdr3_aa: CASSVHRGGNIQYF

j_call: TRBJ1-5
d_call: TRBD1
v_call: TRBV11-2
clone_size: -
cdr3_nt: TGTGCCAGCAGCTCGGGGGGGGACAGGTATCAGCCCCAGCATTTT
cdr3_aa: CASSSGGDRYQPQHF

j_call: TRBJ2-5
d_call: -
v_call: TRBV5-1
clone_size: few
cdr3_nt: TGCGCCAGCAGCGACATTCCCGGGCGGGATCAAGAGACCCAGTACTTC
cdr3_aa: CASSDIPGRDQETQYF

j_call: TRBJ2-7
d_call: -
v_call: TRBV5-8
clone_size: -
cdr3_nt: TGTGCCAGCAGCTTAAAGGCCGAGTACGAGCAGTACTTC
cdr3_aa: CASSLKAEYEQYF

j_call: TRBJ2-1
d_call: TRBD2
v_call: TRBV9
clone_size: -
cdr3_nt: TGTGCCAGCTCACCCGGGACTAACAATGAGCGGCAGTTCTTC
cdr3_aa: CASSPGTNNERQFF

j_call: TRBJ2-1
d_call: -
v_call: TRBV7-8
clone_size: -
cdr3_nt: TGTGCCAGCAGCCCGAGCTCCTACAATGAGCAGTTCTTC
cdr3_aa: CASSPSSYNEQFF

j_call: TRBJ2-5
d_call: -
v_call: TRBV6-6
clone_size: -
cdr3_nt: TGTGCCAGCAGTGATTGGGGGGAGACCCAGTACTTC
cdr3_aa: CASSDWGETQYF

j_call: TRBJ2-2
d_call: TRBD1
v_call: TRBV9
clone_size: -
cdr3_nt: TGTGCCAGCAGCGTTACAGGGGGCTCCGGGGAGCTGTTTTTT
cdr3_aa: CASSVTGGSGELFF

j_call: TRBJ1-1
d_call: -
v_call: TRBV29-1
clone_size: -
cdr3_nt: TGCAGCGTTGGTACAAGGACGGGGAACACTGAAGCTTTCTTT
cdr3_aa: CSVGTRTGNTEAFF

j_call: TRBJ2-7
d_call: -
v_call: TRBV27
clone_size: once
cdr3_nt: TGTGCCAGCAGTGGAACCAGCTCCTACGAGCAGTACTTC
cdr3_aa: CASSGTSSYEQYF

j_call: TRBJ1-3
d_call: -
v_call: TRBV7-6
clone_size: -
cdr3_nt: TGTGCCAGCAGCTTTTCTCCAGGAAACACCATATATTTT
cdr3_aa: CASSFSPGNTIYF

j_call: TRBJ2-3
d_call: TRBD2
v_call: TRBV7-6
clone_size: once
cdr3_nt: TGTGCCAGCAGCACTGAACTAGCGGGGGGCACAGATACGCAGTATTTT
cdr3_aa: CASSTELAGGTDTQYF

j_call: TRBJ2-7
d_call: TRBD2
v_call: TRBV7-6
clone_size: -
cdr3_nt: TGTGCCAGCAGCTCCAGGTTACGGGGGGCCTACGAGCAGTACTTC
cdr3_aa: CASSSRLRGAYEQYF

j_call: TRBJ2-3
d_call: TRBD2
v_call: TRBV5-6
clone_size: -
cdr3_nt: TGTGCCAGCAGCTTGACTAGCGGGGGGTGGAGCACAGATACGCAGTATTTT
cdr3_aa: CASSLTSGGWSTDTQYF

j_call: TRBJ2-7
d_call: -
v_call: TRBV2
clone_size: -
cdr3_nt: TGTGCCAGCAGACAAGCCCCCGTTTTCTACGAGCAGTACTTC
cdr3_aa: CASRQAPVFYEQYF

j_call: TRBJ2-7
d_call: -
v_call: TRBV4-1
clone_size: -
cdr3_nt: TGCGCCAGCAGCCAAGATTGGCAGGGCGGTTACGAGCAGTACTTC
cdr3_aa: CASSQDWQGGYEQYF

j_call: TRBJ2-7
d_call: -
v_call: TRBV27
clone_size: -
cdr3_nt: TGTGCCAGCAGAATACAACGGGACGTTAGCTCCTACGAGCAGTACTTC
cdr3_aa: CASRIQRDVSSYEQYF

j_call: TRBJ2-1
d_call: -
v_call: TRBV9
clone_size: -
cdr3_nt: TGTGCCAGCAGCGTGGGCAGCCGCAATGAGCAGTTCTTC
cdr3_aa: CASSVGSRNEQFF

j_call: TRBJ1-5
d_call: -
v_call: TRBV15
clone_size: many
cdr3_nt: TGTGCCACCAGCAGCTCTCTCAATCAGCCCCAGCATTTT
cdr3_aa: CATSSSLNQPQHF

j_call: TRBJ2-5
d_call: -
v_call: TRBV27
clone_size: -
cdr3_nt: TGTGCCAGCAGTTTATGGGGGGCGGGGGAGACCCAGTACTTC
cdr3_aa: CASSLWGAGETQYF

j_call: TRBJ1-1
d_call: TRBD1
v_call: TRBV6-1
clone_size: -
cdr3_nt: TGTGCCAGCAGTGACACAGGGGGAGCTTTCTTT
cdr3_aa: CASSDTGGAFF

j_call: TRBJ1-6
d_call: -
v_call: TRBV6-1
clone_size: once
cdr3_nt: TGTGCCAGCAGTGAATTTTGGCAGGGCAGTTCACCCCTCCACTTT
cdr3_aa: CASSEFWQGSSPLHF

j_call: TRBJ1-1
d_call: -
v_call: TRBV4-1
clone_size: -
cdr3_nt: TGCGCCAGCAGCCAAAGACGGCCGAACACTGAAGCTTTCTTT
cdr3_aa: CASSQRRPNTEAFF

j_call: TRBJ2-7
d_call: TRBD1
v_call: TRBV6-5
clone_size: medium-sized
cdr3_nt: TGTGCCAGCAGCCCCGGGACAGGGAAGTACGAGCAGTACTTC
cdr3_aa: CASSPGTGKYEQYF

j_call: TRBJ2-7
d_call: -
v_call: TRBV5-5
clone_size: -
cdr3_nt: TGTGCCAGCAGCTGGGCGGAACTCTCCTACGAGCAGTACTTC
cdr3_aa: CASSWAELSYEQYF

j_call: TRBJ2-3
d_call: TRBD2
v_call: TRBV29-1
clone_size: -
cdr3_nt: TGCAGCGTTGAAGAAGTGACTAGCGGGGGGGCGGCAGATACGCAGTATTTT
cdr3_aa: CSVEEVTSGGAADTQYF

j_call: TRBJ2-3
d_call: -
v_call: TRBV4-1
clone_size: -
cdr3_nt: TGCGCCAGCAGCCAGGGGGCCACAGATACGCAGTATTTT
cdr3_aa: CASSQGATDTQYF

j_call: TRBJ2-1
d_call: -
v_call: TRBV27
clone_size: -
cdr3_nt: TGTGCCAGCAAGGTGGAGCAGTTCTTC
cdr3_aa: CASKVEQFF

j_call: TRBJ2-3
d_call: -
v_call: TRBV27
clone_size: hyperexpanded
cdr3_nt: TGTGCCAGCAGTTCCTCTAGCACAGATACGCAGTATTTT
cdr3_aa: CASSSSSTDTQYF

j_call: TRBJ2-1
d_call: TRBD2
v_call: TRBV27
clone_size: -
cdr3_nt: TGTGCCAGCAGTCCCGAGAAGCGGGGGGTGCATGAGCAGTTCTTC
cdr3_aa: CASSPEKRGVHEQFF

j_call: TRBJ2-2
d_call: -
v_call: TRBV6-1
clone_size: -
cdr3_nt: TGTGCCAGCAGTGAAATCGGTGCCGGGGAGCTGTTTTTT
cdr3_aa: CASSEIGAGELFF

j_call: TRBJ2-7
d_call: TRBD1
v_call: TRBV6-5
clone_size: -
cdr3_nt: TGTGCCACCTGGGGGGCGGACAGGGAGCTCAACGAGCAGTACTTC
cdr3_aa: CATWGADRELNEQYF

j_call: TRBJ2-7
d_call: -
v_call: TRBV6-5
clone_size: -
cdr3_nt: TGTGCCAGCAGTTACACTTCAGGAATATCCTACGAGCAGTACTTC
cdr3_aa: CASSYTSGISYEQYF

j_call: TRBJ2-2
d_call: TRBD2
v_call: TRBV6-5
clone_size: -
cdr3_nt: TGTGCCAGCAGAAGCGGGGGGGTCACCGGGGAGCTGTTTTTT
cdr3_aa: CASRSGGVTGELFF

j_call: TRBJ2-5
d_call: TRBD2
v_call: TRBV11-2
clone_size: -
cdr3_nt: TGTGCCAGCAGCTCCCCTGGAGGGGAGGGGAAAGAGACCCAGTACTTC
cdr3_aa: CASSSPGGEGKETQYF

j_call: TRBJ1-5
d_call: -
v_call: TRBV4-3
clone_size: -
cdr3_nt: TGCGCCAGCAGCCAAGATTCCGGGGGTGGCAATCAGCCCCAGCATTTT
cdr3_aa: CASSQDSGGGNQPQHF

j_call: TRBJ1-5
d_call: TRBD1
v_call: TRBV18
clone_size: -
cdr3_nt: TGTGCCAGCTCACACCAGGGGACAGACCTTAATCAGCCCCAGCATTTT
cdr3_aa: CASSHQGTDLNQPQHF

j_call: TRBJ2-3
d_call: -
v_call: TRBV5-1
clone_size: -
cdr3_nt: TGCGCCAGCAGCTTTGGGGATACGCAGTATTTT
cdr3_aa: CASSFGDTQYF

j_call: TRBJ2-3
d_call: TRBD2
v_call: TRBV4-2
clone_size: -
cdr3_nt: TGTGCCAGCAGCCAAGAGGGCACCTGGGGGACTAGCGGGACAGATACGCAGTATTTT
cdr3_aa: CASSQEGTWGTSGTDTQYF

j_call: TRBJ2-4
d_call: -
v_call: TRBV14
clone_size: -
cdr3_nt: TGTGCCAGCAGCCTCGGGCCTCAACAAAGCACAGCCAAAAACATTCAGTACTTC
cdr3_aa: CASSLGPQQSTAKNIQYF

j_call: TRBJ2-7
d_call: TRBD2
v_call: TRBV7-3
clone_size: -
cdr3_nt: TGTGCCAGCAGCCTAATAGCGGGAGCAGGCGAGCAGTACTTC
cdr3_aa: CASSLIAGAGEQYF

j_call: TRBJ1-5
d_call: TRBD1
v_call: TRBV6-5
clone_size: -
cdr3_nt: TGTGCCAGCAGTTACTTACAGGGGGAACAGCCCCAGCATTTT
cdr3_aa: CASSYLQGEQPQHF